This T cell receptor (beta chain) was identified in a study of blood T cell repertoires in COVID-19. Whole-study context: The United States, Italy and Spain were the sources of the acute and convalescent COVID-19 samples.

It was during active infection that Seattle patients were enrolled and then longitudinally followed. TCRdb's table, derived via immunoSEQ multiplex PCR, lists solely in-frame clones and lacks some. Of tens of thousands of clones in the sample, roughly 80% were seen once. The count of this clone is one. Trimming took 4 bases from V and 0 from J; bases not matched to a gene: 7. CDR1 and CDR2 (germline): SGHKS, YYEKEE (reference sequence). The CDR3 extends over 15 amino acids. The source of this sequence is a man between 65 and 85 years old with COVID-19, enrolled during active disease. The chain employs TRBV5-5 and TRBJ2-7; 7 bases align to TRBD2. Specimen: peripheral blood. CDR3 amino acids: CASSPLAETSYEQYF. As DNA, the CDR3 is TGTGCCAGCAGCCCCCTAGCGGAAACCTCCTACGAGCAGTACTTC.